Following are 27 T cell receptor beta chains from one sample sequenced in a study of cytomegalovirus exposure and HLA in healthy donors (dated by TCRdb to 2016 to 2017). The library was made by the immunoSEQ multiplex PCR assay. For the multiplex PCR, a mixture combining 60 forward primers for TCR Vbeta segments and 13 reverse primers for TCR Jbeta segments was used. Here the immuneACCESS table is served through TCRdb, limited to in-frame sequences with V and J called. Missing clones are a known gap in these copies; in checked studies unresolved V genes cover under half, and the rest lacks a known reason. This sample is represented by almost 200,000 clones; roughly 85% of them were singletons. The ten biggest clones cover 3.5% to 5% of the sample. The sequenced sample consisted of PBMCs. These receptors were collected from a woman in her 30s in good health and CMV-seropositive.

This clone showed up just a few times. This chain uses TRBV5-5 with TRBJ1-1; the D gene is possibly TRBD1 (5 bases). The V gene's germline CDR1 is SGHKS and CDR2 YYEKEE (reference sequence). CDR3 length: 14 amino acids. V was clipped by 4 bases and J by 5 bases, with 15 bases between them. For the CDR3, the DNA is TGTGCCAGCAGCCCGGGACTGCCAAGGACTGAAGCTTTCTTT. Its translation: CASSPGLPRTEAFF.

This chain links TRBV9 with TRBJ2-5; the match to TRBD2 covers 11 bases. Germline V gene data show CDR1 as SGDLS and CDR2 as YYNGEE. This CDR3 has 17 residues. Trimming at V came to 4 bases and at J to 4 bases, leaving 12 bases not matched to a gene. CDR3 protein: CASSPFTSGRGRETQYF. CDR3 sequence (DNA): TGTGCCAGCAGCCCTTTTACTAGCGGGAGAGGGCGAGAGACCCAGTACTTC. The full variable domain, rest sourced from reference TRBV9 and TRBJ2-5, is DSGVTQTPKHLITATGQRVTLRCSPRSGDLSVYWYQQSLDQGLQFLIQYYNGEERAKGNILERFSAQQFPDLHSELNLSSLELGDSALYFCASSPFTSGRGRETQYFGPGTRLLVL.

The rearrangement uses TRBV11-2 and TRBJ2-7; 10 bases are a match to TRBD2. The junction had 8 bases not matched to a gene; V was cut back by 2 bases and J by 7 bases. From germline, CDR1 is SGHAT and CDR2 FQNNGV. This CDR3 is built from 15 residues. CDR3 loop: CASSLRTSGAQEQYF. DNA of the CDR3: TGTGCCAGCAGCTTAAGAACTAGCGGGGCACAAGAGCAGTACTTC.

The CDR3 is CASKSGGALYTGELFF. CDR3 nucleotide sequence: TGTGCCAGCAAATCCGGGGGGGCATTATACACCGGGGAGCTGTTTTTT. The chain combines TRBV27 with TRBJ2-2; 8 bases are a match to TRBD2. CDR1 is MNHEY and CDR2 is SMNVEV in the germline V gene (reference sequence). This CDR3 is built from 16 residues. With V trimmed by 7 bases and J by 3 bases, 10 bases remained unmatched.

This clone occurred once. This sequence joins TRBV19 and TRBJ2-1, with 7 nucleotides matching TRBD2. CDR3 size: 14 residues. Trimming at V came to 5 bases and at J to 2 bases, leaving 3 bases not matched to a gene. Germline V gene sequence: CDR1 LNHDA, CDR2 SQIVND (reference sequence). CDR3 amino acids: CASSFGTTYNEQFF. In DNA, the CDR3 is TGTGCCAGTAGTTTTGGGACTACCTACAATGAGCAGTTCTTC. The full variable domain, rest sourced from reference TRBV19 and TRBJ2-1, is DGGITQSPKYLFRKEGQNVTLSCEQNLNHDAMYWYRQDPGQGLRLIYYSQIVNDFQKGDIAEGYSVSREKKESFPLTVTSAQKNPTAFYLCASSFGTTYNEQFFGPGTRLTVL.

CDR3 loop: CASREGLAFTDTQYF. CDR3 nucleotides: TGTGCCAGTAGGGAGGGACTAGCGTTCACAGATACGCAGTATTTT. This rearrangement joins TRBV19 to TRBJ2-3, with 10 nucleotides matching TRBD2. Trimming cost V 6 bases and J 2 bases; bases outside gene matches: 5. CDR1 is LNHDA and CDR2 is SQIVND in the germline V gene (reference sequence). The CDR3 has 15 amino acids. Full variable domain (remainder filled in from reference TRBV19 and TRBJ2-3): DGGITQSPKYLFRKEGQNVTLSCEQNLNHDAMYWYRQDPGQGLRLIYYSQIVNDFQKGDIAEGYSVSREKKESFPLTVTSAQKNPTAFYLCASREGLAFTDTQYFGPGTRLTVL.

This CDR3 is CASSPASQETQYF. The CDR3 DNA sequence: TGTGCCAGCTCACCTGCGAGCCAAGAGACCCAGTACTTC. The chain joins TRBV18 to TRBJ2-5; no reliable D call. The CDR3 contains 13 residues. Deletions cut 3 bases from V and 1 base from J, with 6 bases between. Germline CDR1 KGHSH, CDR2 LQKENI.

The V gene is TRBV9, the J gene TRBJ1-6, with TRBD1 as a possible D gene (6 bases). Trimming took off 4 bases at V and 0 bases at J, with 11 bases between the two ends. CDR1 is SGDLS, CDR2 YYNGEE, per germline. The CDR3 extends over 16 amino acids. The CDR3 DNA reads as TGTGCCAGCAGCCCTAGCAGGGGCTCCTATAATTCACCCCTCCACTTT. Translated, it gives CASSPSRGSYNSPLHF.

The chain combines TRBV4-3 with TRBJ1-2; D may be TRBD1 (6 bases). V was shortened by 8 bases and J by 2 bases, with 15 bases between the two germline ends. This CDR3 has 14 amino acids. CDR1 and CDR2 (germline): LGHNA, YSLEER. CDR3 bases: TGCGCCAGCTCCACCGACAGGTCCAACTATGGCTACACCTTC. Encoded protein: CASSTDRSNYGYTF.

The J gene is TRBJ1-2, the V gene TRBV27, with 8 positions matching TRBD1. V shed 5 bases, J shed 3 bases, and the junction held 11 bases outside the gene matches. Per germline, CDR1 MNHEY and CDR2 SMNVEV (reference sequence). This CDR3 comprises 16 residues. CDR3 sequence: CASSPLTGENYYGYTF. DNA of the CDR3: TGTGCCAGCAGTCCCCTGACAGGGGAAAATTACTATGGCTACACCTTC.

This clone was counted a few times. The chain employs TRBV6-5 and TRBJ2-1; 7 positions match TRBD1. CDR3 length: 11 residues. Germline V CDR1 and CDR2: MNHEY, SVGAGI. Germline trimming cut 6 bases from V and 13 bases from J; bases unmatched to any gene: 6. The CDR3 loop is CASSSGQAQFF. Written as DNA, the CDR3 is TGTGCCAGCAGCTCCGGACAGGCTCAGTTCTTC.

In its sample, this clone was seen once. The chain recombines TRBV19 with TRBJ2-2, with no clear D. CDR1 and CDR2 (germline): LNHDA, SQIVND (reference sequence). CDR3 length equals 13 residues. Deletions cut 3 bases from V and 6 bases from J, with 8 bases between. Written as DNA, the CDR3 is TGTGCCAGTAGTATCGTAGCCGCCGGGGAGCTGTTTTTT. It encodes CASSIVAAGELFF.

The chain uses TRBV2 and TRBJ2-2; 7 bases fit TRBD1. The CDR3 length is 15 residues. J gave up 3 bases and V 2 bases, and 3 bases lay outside the gene matches. CDR1 SNHLY and CDR2 FYNNEI come from the germline V gene. The CDR3 spells CASSEKGADTGELFF. The DNA for the CDR3 is TGTGCCAGCAGTGAAAAGGGGGCCGACACCGGGGAGCTGTTTTTT.

The V and J genes are TRBV11-2 and TRBJ2-2; possibly TRBD2 for D (6 bases). The V gene's germline CDR1 is SGHAT and CDR2 FQNNGV. The V gene lost 4 bases and the J gene lost 6 bases, with 15 bases spanning the gap. The CDR3 runs to 15 residues. The CDR3 region is CASSSPAGRAGELFF. In DNA form, the CDR3 reads TGTGCCAGCAGCTCCCCGGCGGGACGGGCCGGGGAGCTGTTTTTT. The entire variable domain, with the rest obtained from reference TRBV11-2 and TRBJ2-2, is as follows: EAGVAQSPRYKIIEKRQSVAFWCNPISGHATLYWYQQILGQGPKLLIQFQNNGVVDDSQLPKDRFSAERLKGVDSTLKIQPAKLEDSAVYLCASSSPAGRAGELFFGEGSRLTVL.

The DNA of the CDR3 is TGTGCCAGCAGCTTGGATGGCGGGGGGGGTCAGCCCCAGCATTTT. It codes for CASSLDGGGGQPQHF. The J gene is TRBJ1-5, the V gene TRBV5-4; D might be TRBD1 (5 bases). Germline V gene sequence: CDR1 SGHNT, CDR2 YYREEE (reference sequence). CDR3 length equals 15 residues. V was clipped by 0 bases and J by 6 bases, with 13 bases between them.

This clone is a singleton in its sample. The V call is TRBV5-1, the J call TRBJ2-3; maybe TRBD1 (6 bases). The germline V gene encodes CDR1 SGHRS and CDR2 YFSETQ. The CDR3 is made up of 15 amino acids. V was shortened by 3 bases and J by 3 bases, with 14 bases between the two germline ends. DNA for the CDR3: TGCGCCAGCAGCTGGGGGCCGGACAGTACAGATACGCAGTATTTT. Translated: CASSWGPDSTDTQYF.

This clone was recorded once. The chain joins TRBV19 to TRBJ1-5; perhaps TRBD1 as D (5 bases). CDR3 length: 15 amino acids. The V gene lost 7 bases and the J gene lost 3 bases, with 16 bases spanning the gap. Germline V gene data show CDR1 as LNHDA and CDR2 as SQIVND (reference sequence). The CDR3 reads CASTDPRAYNQPQHF. In nucleotides, the CDR3 is TGTGCCAGTACCGACCCCAGGGCGTACAATCAGCCCCAGCATTTT. Based on the CDR3 plus reference TRBV19 and TRBJ1-5, the full variable domain is DGGITQSPKYLFRKEGQNVTLSCEQNLNHDAMYWYRQDPGQGLRLIYYSQIVNDFQKGDIAEGYSVSREKKESFPLTVTSAQKNPTAFYLCASTDPRAYNQPQHFGDGTRLSIL.

The chain carries TRBV6-1 and TRBJ2-7; the D gene is possibly TRBD1 (6 bases). The CDR3 sequence is 15 residues long. Germline CDR1 is MNHNS and CDR2 is SASEGT. The V end was cut by 4 bases, the J end by 0 bases, with 13 bases between. The DNA of the CDR3 is TGTGCCAGCAGTGTACCCCCGGACAGCTCCTACGAGCAGTACTTC. Protein: CASSVPPDSSYEQYF.

V gene TRBV7-6 combines with J gene TRBJ2-3; maybe TRBD2 (6 bases). The CDR3 has 16 amino acids. Germline values: CDR1 SGHVS, CDR2 FNYEAQ. V dropped 0 bases and J dropped 1 base, with 11 bases sitting between them. CDR3 DNA sequence: TGTGCCAGCAGCTTAGCGTGGGGGGAAGGCACAGATACGCAGTATTTT. Translated: CASSLAWGEGTDTQYF.

This clone turned up a few times. The CDR3 region is CASRSGTSGFNEQFF. As DNA, the CDR3 is TGCGCCAGCAGGTCTGGGACTAGCGGCTTCAATGAGCAGTTCTTC. The J gene is TRBJ2-1, the V gene TRBV10-2; TRBD2 agrees at 11 bases. This CDR3 is built from 15 residues. V lost 6 bases, J lost 6 bases, and 7 bases stayed unmatched. Germline loops: CDR1 WSHSY, CDR2 SAAADI.

CDR3 amino acids: CASSPSTSGGYDEQFF. CDR3 nucleotide sequence: TGTGCCAGCAGCCCGTCAACTAGCGGGGGGTACGATGAGCAGTTCTTC. The V gene is TRBV5-8, the J gene TRBJ2-1, with 12 nucleotides matching TRBD2. With 4 bases clipped from V and 8 bases from J, the junction kept 10 bases outside the gene matches. The CDR3 runs 16 residues. In germline, CDR1 is SGHTS, CDR2 YDEGEE.

The J gene is TRBJ1-2, the V gene TRBV7-9, with 7 bases lining up with TRBD1. Germline V CDR1 and CDR2: SEHNR, FQNEAQ (reference sequence). V lost 5 bases, J lost 4 bases, and 4 bases stayed unmatched. This CDR3 spans 13 amino acids. For the CDR3, the DNA is TGTGCCAGCAGCCGGGAGGGGGCCTATGGCTACACCTTC. It is translated as CASSREGAYGYTF.

This clone was seen only once. The rearrangement links TRBV25-1 to TRBJ2-7, with 7 bases identical to TRBD1. Trimming took 2 bases from V and 2 from J; bases not matched to a gene: 6. The CDR3 totals 15 residues. Germline V gene data show CDR1 as MGHDK and CDR2 as SYGVNS. The DNA of the CDR3 is TGTGCCAGCAGTGAAAAGAGGGGGCCTCCCTACGAGCAGTACTTC. Translation: CASSEKRGPPYEQYF.

V usage is TRBV7-2 and J usage is TRBJ2-2, with D tentatively TRBD2 (5 bases). Germline values: CDR1 SGHTA, CDR2 FQGNSA. This CDR3 is 14 amino acids long. V was trimmed by 0 bases and J by 4 bases, leaving 6 bases between them. The CDR3 spells CASSLAAGTGELFF. CDR3 bases: TGTGCCAGCAGCTTAGCGGCGGGCACCGGGGAGCTGTTTTTT.

In this sample, this clone turned up once. The rearrangement joins TRBV19 to TRBJ2-7; tentatively, D is TRBD2 (6 bases). The CDR3 runs to 15 residues. V lost 6 bases to trimming and J lost 0 bases, with 15 bases between them. Per the germline V gene, CDR1 is LNHDA and CDR2 is SQIVND (reference sequence). CDR3: CASSVTGVSSYEQYF. CDR3 DNA: TGTGCCAGTAGCGTGACGGGGGTAAGCTCCTACGAGCAGTACTTC.

The rearrangement links TRBV6-5 to TRBJ2-1, with 8 bases fitting TRBD1. The trim removed 2 bases at V and 6 bases at J, leaving 3 bases unmatched. The CDR3 loop spans 14 amino acids. Looked up from germline, CDR1 is MNHEY and CDR2 is SVGAGI. The CDR3 region has the DNA TGTGCCAGCAGTTACGGGACAGGTTTCAATGAGCAGTTCTTC. Translation: CASSYGTGFNEQFF.

The chain joins TRBV19 to TRBJ2-7, with D tentatively TRBD1 (5 bases). The CDR3 sequence is 15 residues long. V lost 3 bases and J lost 2, with 14 bases in between. Germline lookup yields CDR1 LNHDA and CDR2 SQIVND (reference sequence). As DNA, the CDR3 is TGTGCCAGTAGTATCTCGGTTCAGGGCGCCTACGAGCAGTACTTC. Translated, it gives CASSISVQGAYEQYF.